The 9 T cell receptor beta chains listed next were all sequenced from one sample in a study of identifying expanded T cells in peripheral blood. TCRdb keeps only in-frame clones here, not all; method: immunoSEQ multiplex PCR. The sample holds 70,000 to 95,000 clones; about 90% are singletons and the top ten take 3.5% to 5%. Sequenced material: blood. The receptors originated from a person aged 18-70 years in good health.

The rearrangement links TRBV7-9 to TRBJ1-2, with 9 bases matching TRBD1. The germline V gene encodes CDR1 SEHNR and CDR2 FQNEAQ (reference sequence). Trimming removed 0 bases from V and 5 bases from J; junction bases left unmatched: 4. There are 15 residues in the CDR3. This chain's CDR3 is CASSLAWTGEYGYTF. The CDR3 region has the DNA TGTGCCAGCAGCTTAGCGTGGACAGGGGAGTATGGCTACACCTTC.

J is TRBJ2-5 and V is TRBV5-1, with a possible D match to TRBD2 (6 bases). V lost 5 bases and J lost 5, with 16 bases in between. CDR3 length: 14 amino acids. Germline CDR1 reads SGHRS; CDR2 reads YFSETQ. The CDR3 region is CASRGTGTRETQYF. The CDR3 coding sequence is TGCGCCAGCAGAGGGACGGGGACTCGGGAGACCCAGTACTTC.

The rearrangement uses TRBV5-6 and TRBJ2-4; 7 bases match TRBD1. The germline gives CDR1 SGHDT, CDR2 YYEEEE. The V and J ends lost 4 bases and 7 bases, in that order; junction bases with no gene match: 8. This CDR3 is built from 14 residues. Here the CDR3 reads CASSRTGDRNIQYF. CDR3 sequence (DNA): TGTGCCAGCAGCCGTACAGGGGATCGGAACATTCAGTACTTC.

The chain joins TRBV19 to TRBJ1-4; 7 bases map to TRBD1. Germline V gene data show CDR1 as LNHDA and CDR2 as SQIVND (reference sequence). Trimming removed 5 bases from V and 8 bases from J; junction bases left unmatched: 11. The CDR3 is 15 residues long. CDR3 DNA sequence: TGTGCCAGTAGTGAGGGGACAGCCGCCAGGGAAAAACTGTTTTTT. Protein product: CASSEGTAAREKLFF.

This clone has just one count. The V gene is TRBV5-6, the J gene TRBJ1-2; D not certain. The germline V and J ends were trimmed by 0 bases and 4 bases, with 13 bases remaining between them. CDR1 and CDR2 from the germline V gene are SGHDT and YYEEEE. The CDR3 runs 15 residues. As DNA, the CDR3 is TGTGCCAGCAGCTTGGGAAGGGTTGGGGTCTATGGCTACACCTTC. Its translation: CASSLGRVGVYGYTF.

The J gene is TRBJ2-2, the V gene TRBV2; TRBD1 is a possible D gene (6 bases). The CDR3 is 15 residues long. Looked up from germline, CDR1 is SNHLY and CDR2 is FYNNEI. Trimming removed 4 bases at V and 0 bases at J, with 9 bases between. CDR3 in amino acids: CASSAQGTNTGELFF. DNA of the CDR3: TGTGCCAGCAGTGCCCAGGGGACGAACACCGGGGAGCTGTTTTTT. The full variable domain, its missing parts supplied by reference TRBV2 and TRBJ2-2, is EPEVTQTPSHQVTQMGQEVILRCVPISNHLYFYWYRQILGQKVEFLVSFYNNEISEKSEIFDDQFSVERPDGSNFTLKIRSTKLEDSAMYFCASSAQGTNTGELFFGEGSRLTVL.

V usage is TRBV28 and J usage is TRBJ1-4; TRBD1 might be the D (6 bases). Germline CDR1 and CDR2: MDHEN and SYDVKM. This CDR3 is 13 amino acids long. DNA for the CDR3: TGTGCGATCCAGGGGCGCCCTCTTGAAAAACTGTTTTTT. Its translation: CAIQGRPLEKLFF.

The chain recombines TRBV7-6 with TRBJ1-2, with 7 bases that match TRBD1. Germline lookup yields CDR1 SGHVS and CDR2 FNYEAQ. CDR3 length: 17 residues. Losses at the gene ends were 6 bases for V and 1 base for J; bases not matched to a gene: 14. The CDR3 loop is CASSPNLGGDINYGYTF. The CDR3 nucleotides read TGTGCCAGCAGTCCGAATCTAGGGGGCGACATTAACTATGGCTACACCTTC. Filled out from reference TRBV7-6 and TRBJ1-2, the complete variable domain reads GAGVSQSPRYKVTKRGQDVALRCDPISGHVSLYWYRQALGQGPEFLTYFNYEAQQDKSGLPNDRFSAERPEGSISTLTIQRTEQRDSAMYRCASSPNLGGDINYGYTFGSGTRLTVV.

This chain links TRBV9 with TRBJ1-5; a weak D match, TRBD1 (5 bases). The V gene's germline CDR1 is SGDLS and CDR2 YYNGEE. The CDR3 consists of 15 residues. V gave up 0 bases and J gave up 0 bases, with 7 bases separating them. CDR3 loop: CASSVEGVSNQPQHF. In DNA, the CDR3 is TGTGCCAGCAGCGTAGAAGGGGTTAGCAATCAGCCCCAGCATTTT.